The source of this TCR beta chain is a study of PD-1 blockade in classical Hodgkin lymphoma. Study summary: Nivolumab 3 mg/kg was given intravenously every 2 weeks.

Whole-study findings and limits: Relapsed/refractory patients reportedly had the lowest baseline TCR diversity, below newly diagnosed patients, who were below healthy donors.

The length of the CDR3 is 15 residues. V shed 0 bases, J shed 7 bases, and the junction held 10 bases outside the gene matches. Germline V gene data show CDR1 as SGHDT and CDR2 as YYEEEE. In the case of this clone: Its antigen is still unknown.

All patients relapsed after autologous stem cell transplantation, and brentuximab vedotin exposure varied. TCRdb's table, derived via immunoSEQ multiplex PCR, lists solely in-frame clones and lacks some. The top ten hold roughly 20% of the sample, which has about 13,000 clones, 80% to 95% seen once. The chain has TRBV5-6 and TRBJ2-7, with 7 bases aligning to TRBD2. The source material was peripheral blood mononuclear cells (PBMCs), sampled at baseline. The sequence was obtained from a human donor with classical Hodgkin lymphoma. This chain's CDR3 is CASSLAGGYSGEQYF. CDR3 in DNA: TGTGCCAGCAGCTTGGCGGGGGGATACAGTGGGGAGCAGTACTTC.